This record concerns one TCR beta chain sequence. This sample is part of a study of CD8+ T cells in alopecia areata. Trimming cost V 3 bases and J 5 bases, with 17 bases left between them. The CDR3 sequence is 15 residues long. Germline CDR1 and CDR2: SGHRS and YFSETQ. In each case, RNA was isolated and then reverse transcribed into cDNA as the sequencing template. Using immunoSEQ multiplex PCR, the repertoire was profiled, and TCRdb retains in-frame clones only, with some absent. The repertoire includes fewer than 200,000 clones, approximately 65% of them detected once, and over 10% sits in the top ten.

The specimen was CD8+ T cells sorted from blood, collected at week 0. This receptor was taken from a human donor with alopecia areata. The gene calls are TRBV5-1 and TRBJ2-5; possibly TRBD1 for D (6 bases). In DNA, the CDR3 is TGCGCCAGCAGCTCCGAGGGATCAAGGGGGGAGACCCAGTACTTC. Amino acids: CASSSEGSRGETQYF.